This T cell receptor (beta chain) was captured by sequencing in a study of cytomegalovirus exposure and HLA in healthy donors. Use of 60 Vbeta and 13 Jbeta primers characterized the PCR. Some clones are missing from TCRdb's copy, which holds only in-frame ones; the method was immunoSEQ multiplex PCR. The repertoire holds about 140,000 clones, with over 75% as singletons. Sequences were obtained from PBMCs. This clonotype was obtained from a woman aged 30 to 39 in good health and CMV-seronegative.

The CDR3 DNA reads as TGTGCCAGCAGTTCCGGACTAGCGGGAAGCACAGATACGCAGTATTTT. The encoded protein is CASSSGLAGSTDTQYF. This chain connects TRBV5-4 to TRBJ2-3, with 12 bases identical to TRBD2. Per the germline V gene, CDR1 is SGHNT and CDR2 is YYREEE (reference sequence). The length of the CDR3 is 16 residues. The trim removed 5 bases at V and 0 bases at J, leaving 4 bases unmatched.